The sequence of this T cell receptor (beta chain) was determined in a study of monozygotic twins with inflammatory bowel disease. The CDR3 is 18 amino acids. Looked up from germline, CDR1 is LGHNA and CDR2 is YSLEER. One entry per CDR3 protein, without DNA, is what TCRdb gives after re-calling the 5' RACE reads. In all, the sample yields roughly 300,000 distinct CDR3 sequences. The receptor comes from a human donor with ulcerative colitis or Crohn's disease, or a healthy co-twin of an affected twin (not recorded which). The sequenced sample was blood. The rearrangement uses TRBV4-3 and TRBJ2-3; absent DNA, TCRdb's TRBD1 call cannot be checked. The CDR3 region is CASSQVGGGVLYTDTQYF.